The T cell receptor (beta chain) under discussion was sequenced for a study of T cell responses to AZD1222 COVID-19 vaccine. Clones were sequenced by immunoSEQ multiplex PCR, and TCRdb holds only the in-frame ones, with some missing. The repertoire holds about 55,000 clones, with 89% as singletons. As regards this clone: Its antigen is as yet unknown.

Study outcomes and limitations: Nearly half of the spike-specific TCRs reportedly recognize variant regions that carry no mutations.

Trimming cost V 2 bases and J 5 bases; bases outside gene matches: 9. This CDR3 region has 15 residues. Germline V gene lookup returns CDR1 MNHEY and CDR2 SMNVEV (reference sequence). This TCR came from an adult in good health. Source: peripheral blood, taken on day 0 of AZD1222 vaccination. The chain recombines TRBV27 with TRBJ2-7, with 7 bases identical to TRBD1. The CDR3 DNA is TGTGCCAGCAGTTTAGGGCAGGGGGATCTCGACGAGCAGTACTTC. This translates into CASSLGQGDLDEQYF.